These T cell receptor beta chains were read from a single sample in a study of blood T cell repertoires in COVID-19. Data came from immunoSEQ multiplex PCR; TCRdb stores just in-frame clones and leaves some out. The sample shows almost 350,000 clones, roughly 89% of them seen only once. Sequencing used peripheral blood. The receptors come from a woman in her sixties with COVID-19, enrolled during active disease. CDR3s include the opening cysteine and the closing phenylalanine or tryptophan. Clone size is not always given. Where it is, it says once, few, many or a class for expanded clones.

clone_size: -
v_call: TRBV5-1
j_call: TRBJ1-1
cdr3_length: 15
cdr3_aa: CASSTGQGANTEAFF

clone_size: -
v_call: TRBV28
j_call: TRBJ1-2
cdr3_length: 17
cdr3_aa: CASSLLGRGEANYGYTF

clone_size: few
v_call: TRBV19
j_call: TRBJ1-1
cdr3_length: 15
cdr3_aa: CASRVQGIRDTEAFF

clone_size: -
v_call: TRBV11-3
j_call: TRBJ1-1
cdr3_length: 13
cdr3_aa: CASSLTRNTEAFF

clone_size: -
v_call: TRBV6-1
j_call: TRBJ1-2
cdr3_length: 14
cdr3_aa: CASSEGGQGYGYTF

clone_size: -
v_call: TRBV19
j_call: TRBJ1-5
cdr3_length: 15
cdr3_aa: CASSPWGRGNQPQHF

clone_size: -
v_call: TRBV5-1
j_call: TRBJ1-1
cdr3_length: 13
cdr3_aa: CASSGHQGTEAFF

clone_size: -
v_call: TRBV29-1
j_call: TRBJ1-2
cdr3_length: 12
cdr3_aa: CSVDRTGQGYTF

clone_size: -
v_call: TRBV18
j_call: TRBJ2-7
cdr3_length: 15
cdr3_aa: CASSPPGLHSYEQYF

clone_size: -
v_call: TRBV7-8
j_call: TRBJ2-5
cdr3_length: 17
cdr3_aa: CASSFRRLAGDQETQYF

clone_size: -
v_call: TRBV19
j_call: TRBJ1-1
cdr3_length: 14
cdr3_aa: CASSPSSLNTEAFF

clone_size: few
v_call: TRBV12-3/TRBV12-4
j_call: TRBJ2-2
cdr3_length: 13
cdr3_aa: CASSAGYTGELFF

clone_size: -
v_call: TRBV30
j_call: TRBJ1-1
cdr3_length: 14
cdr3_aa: CAWRRQGTSTEAFF

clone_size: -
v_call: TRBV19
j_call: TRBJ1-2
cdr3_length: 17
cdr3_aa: CASRRDSSPSSSYGYTF

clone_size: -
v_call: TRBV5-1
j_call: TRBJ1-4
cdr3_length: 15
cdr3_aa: CASSLGFTGFEKLFF

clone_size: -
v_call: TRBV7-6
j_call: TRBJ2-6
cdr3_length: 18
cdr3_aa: CASSRDLSSGSGANVLTF